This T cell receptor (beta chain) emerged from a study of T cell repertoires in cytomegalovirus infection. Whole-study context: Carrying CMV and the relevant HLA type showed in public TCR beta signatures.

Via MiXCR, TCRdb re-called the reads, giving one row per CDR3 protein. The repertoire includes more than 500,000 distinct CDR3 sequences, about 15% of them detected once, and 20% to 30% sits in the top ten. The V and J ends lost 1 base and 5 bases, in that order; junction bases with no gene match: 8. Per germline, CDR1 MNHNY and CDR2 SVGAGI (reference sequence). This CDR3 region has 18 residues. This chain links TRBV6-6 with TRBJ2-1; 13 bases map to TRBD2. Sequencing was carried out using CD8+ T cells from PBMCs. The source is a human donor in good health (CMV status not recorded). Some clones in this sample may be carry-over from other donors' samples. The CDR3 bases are TGTGCCAGCAGTTACTTCCCGGGACTAGCGGGATTTGACAATGAGCAGTTCTTC. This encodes CASSYFPGLAGFDNEQFF.